This TCR beta chain was captured in a study of CD8+ T cells in alopecia areata (dated by TCRdb to 2017 to 2018). Describing the broader study: Treated patients were enrolled in an open-label pilot trial of oral tofacitinib at 5 to 10 mg twice daily for moderate-to-severe alopecia areata. Patients stayed on tofacitinib for 6 to 18 months and then had 6 months of follow-up off drug so that delayed response and recurrence could be assessed. The study used high-throughput TCRbeta sequencing to examine T cell clonal expansion in alopecia areata, in both the C3H/HeJ mouse model and human patients. Patients on tofacitinib were biopsied at baseline and after 4 and 24 weeks of treatment, and several of the patients also had a later scalp biopsy. RNA was extracted with the PAXgene miRNA kit for fixed scalp, the miRNeasy kit for PBMCs, and the RNeasy kit for mouse skin. Scalp clonality was compared among normal scalp (n=4), patchy alopecia areata scalp (n=8), and alopecia totalis/universalis scalp (n=8). TCRbeta CDR3 regions were amplified by immunoSEQ multiplex PCR using 35 Vbeta forward and 13 Jbeta reverse primers. In humans, TCRbeta sequencing was performed on scalp tissue and on sorted CD4+ and CD8+ peripheral blood T cells from healthy controls and from patients with patchy or totalis/universalis alopecia areata.

A word on this clone: Which antigen it targets is not known. The record has no base qualities; no much larger clone is one base away.

Relative to germline, V is 4 bases shorter and J is 8 bases shorter, with 12 bases between their ends. The CDR3 sequence holds 13 residues, the cysteine and phenylalanine included. The kept DNA is CDR3 alone, 39 bases in frame from the first base. Looking up the germline V gene yields CDR1 SGHVS and CDR2 FQNEAQ. Here is what the overall study found, with its caveats: Shared TCR sequences between patients were less evident than in mice, which may be partly attributable to HLA diversity in the patient population. Higher clonality and more expanded CD8+ clones were observed in lesional scalp than in normal scalp, particularly in alopecia totalis/universalis, a finding suggestive of antigenic drive. Resident alphabeta T cells in normal human skin are also sequenced, complicating scalp TCR repertoire analysis, unlike mouse skin dominated by gammadelta T cells.

The method behind the library was the immunoSEQ multiplex PCR assay. RNA was extracted from all samples and reverse transcribed into cDNA as template for TCR sequencing. SuperScript III was used for first-strand cDNA synthesis, primed with a 2:1 mix of oligo-dT and random hexamers. A synthetic immune receptor repertoire was used to measure amplification bias, and any remaining bias was corrected computationally. The paper's processing steps were these. Raw reads were preprocessed for error removal, and CDR3 was defined according to IMGT conventions as running from the conserved cysteine to phenylalanine. Clonality was computed by normalizing Shannon entropy by log2 of the number of productive unique TCRs and subtracting the result from 1. Whether scalp clones were CD4 or CD8 was inferred by matching scalp TCRbeta sequences against CD4 and CD8 repertoires sorted from blood. The table comes from immuneACCESS by way of TCRdb, which keeps in-frame sequences with V and J called. Part of the clones is missing from these tables; in studies checked, under half for an unresolved V gene and the rest for unknown reasons. V and J calls and clone size come straight from that table; D and trimming were deduced from the DNA. The table for this sample lists some 51,000 clones; about 96% of them were counted only once. The top ten hold roughly 26% of the sample.

This specimen's time point label, per the study, means: baseline before oral tofacitinib. Peripheral blood and lesional scalp punch biopsies were obtained from patients with alopecia areata. After PBMCs were isolated by density centrifugation and stained for CD3, CD4 and CD8, a FACSAria was used to sort CD4+ and CD8+ T cells. Sequenced here: CD8+ T cells sorted from blood, sampled at week 0. This receptor chain uses TRBV7-8 and TRBJ2-1, with a weak D call of TRBD1 (6 bases match). The clonotype comes from a human donor with alopecia areata. The nucleotide sequence reads as follows: TGTGCCAGCAGCTCGGACAGAGGGGATGAGCAGTTCTTC. The encoded protein is CASSSDRGDEQFF.